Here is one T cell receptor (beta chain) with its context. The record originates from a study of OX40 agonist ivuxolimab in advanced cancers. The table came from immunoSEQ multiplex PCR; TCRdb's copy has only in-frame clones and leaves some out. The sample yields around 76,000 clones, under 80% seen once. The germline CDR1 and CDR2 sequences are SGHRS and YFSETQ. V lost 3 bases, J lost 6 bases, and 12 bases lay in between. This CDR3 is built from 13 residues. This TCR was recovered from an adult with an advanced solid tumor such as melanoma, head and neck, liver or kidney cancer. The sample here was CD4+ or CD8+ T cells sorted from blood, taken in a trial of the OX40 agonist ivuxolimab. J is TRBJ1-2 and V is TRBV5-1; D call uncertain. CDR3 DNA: TGCGCCAGCAGCTCTCCCTCCTTGGATGGCTACACCTTC. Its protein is CASSSPSLDGYTF.